This entry lists 23 T cell receptor beta chains sequenced from one sample in a study of beta chain features in type 1 diabetes. Reverse transcription of all isolated RNA meant that expressed TCRB transcripts were sequenced. This table comes from immunoSEQ multiplex PCR, and its TCRdb copy is limited to in-frame clones, with some not included. The repertoire holds 150,000 or so clones, roughly 53% seen once, with 0.35% to 0.5% in the top ten. Sequenced material: Tregs from blood. The receptor source for this set is a man aged 18 to 30 in good health.

This clone was recorded a few times. The genes are TRBV7-2 and TRBJ2-3; 11 bases are shared with TRBD2. V shed 5 bases, J shed 5 bases, and the junction held 3 bases outside the gene matches. Germline values: CDR1 SGHTA, CDR2 FQGNSA. The CDR3 contains 14 residues. The CDR3 region has the DNA TGTGCCAGCAGCAGGGGACTAGCGGAAGATACGCAGTATTTT. Its protein is CASSRGLAEDTQYF. Full variable domain (missing parts from reference TRBV7-2 and TRBJ2-3): GAGVSQSPSNKVTEKGKDVELRCDPISGHTALYWYRQSLGQGLEFLIYFQGNSAPDKSGLPSDRFSAERTGGSVSTLTIQRTQQEDSAVYLCASSRGLAEDTQYFGPGTRLTVL.

In this sample, this clone turned up a few times. This chain joins TRBV19 and TRBJ1-1; no reliable D call. The CDR3 sequence is 14 residues long. Deletions cut 4 bases from V and 1 base from J, with 10 bases between. Germline CDR1 and CDR2: LNHDA and SQIVND (reference sequence). For the CDR3, the DNA is TGTGCCAGTAGTACCCCGACTGAGAACACTGAAGCTTTCTTT. This translates into CASSTPTENTEAFF.

The V and J genes are TRBV18 and TRBJ2-7; D not resolved. Trimming took 3 bases from V and 8 from J, leaving 14 bases between them. Germline-derived CDR1 and CDR2 are KGHSH and LQKENI. The CDR3 length is 13 residues. CDR3 sequence reads: CASSPAELRQQYF. The CDR3 DNA sequence: TGTGCCAGCTCACCTGCGGAGCTGCGACAGCAGTACTTC. The whole variable domain, filled in from reference TRBV18 and TRBJ2-7, reads NAGVMQNPRHLVRRRGQEARLRCSPMKGHSHVYWYRQLPEEGLKFMVYLQKENIIDESGMPKERFSAEFPKEGPSILRIQQVVRGDSAAYFCASSPAELRQQYFGPGTRLTVT.

This clone was recorded a few times. The J gene is TRBJ1-1, the V gene TRBV5-1, with D perhaps TRBD1 (5 bases). CDR1 is SGHRS and CDR2 is YFSETQ in the germline V gene. V was shortened by 2 bases and J by 4 bases, with 9 bases between the two germline ends. The CDR3 totals 13 residues. CDR3 loop: CASSLEGATEAFF. CDR3 bases: TGCGCCAGCAGCTTAGAAGGGGCCACTGAAGCTTTCTTT.

The V gene is TRBV28, the J gene TRBJ2-5, with D tentatively TRBD1 (6 bases). Trimming cost V 7 bases and J 0 bases, with 15 bases left between them. Germline V gene sequence: CDR1 MDHEN, CDR2 SYDVKM. The CDR3 runs to 15 residues. The CDR3 sequence is CASTGDTPYQETQYF. CDR3 sequence (DNA): TGTGCCAGCACCGGGGACACCCCGTACCAAGAGACCCAGTACTTC.

This clone came up a few times. A junction boundary mismatches the germline segment, possibly from a read error. CDR3 amino acids: CSVWTNEKLFF. As DNA, the CDR3 is TGTTCGGTCTGGACTAATGAAAAACTGTTTTTT. The V gene is TRBV20-1, the J gene TRBJ1-4; D call uncertain. From germline, CDR1 is DFQATT and CDR2 SNEGSKA (reference sequence). The CDR3 extends over 11 amino acids.

This clone was detected a few times. This chain uses TRBV6-1 with TRBJ1-2, with D possibly matching TRBD1 (6 bases). CDR3 size: 14 residues. CDR1 is MNHNS and CDR2 is SASEGT in the germline V gene. V lost 6 bases and J 4 bases, leaving 15 bases between the germline ends. CDR3: CASRTAGERYGYTF. The CDR3 nucleotides are TGTGCCAGCAGGACTGCAGGGGAACGCTATGGCTACACCTTC.

The V call is TRBV6-6, the J call TRBJ1-2; D gene uncertain. This CDR3 spans 10 amino acids. Trimming left V 10 bases short and J 6 bases short, with 9 bases between. The germline CDR1 and CDR2 sequences are MNHNY and SVGAGI (reference sequence). CDR3 sequence: CATPGDGYTF. The CDR3 region has the DNA TGTGCCACCCCCGGGGATGGCTACACCTTC.

The chain carries TRBV5-6 and TRBJ1-1; D might be TRBD1 (5 bases). This CDR3 comprises 16 residues. Germline-derived CDR1 and CDR2 are SGHDT and YYEEEE. Deletions cut 2 bases from V and 1 base from J, with 15 bases between. The CDR3 spells CASSFRPGQGNTEAFF. CDR3 sequence (DNA): TGTGCCAGCAGCTTCCGGCCTGGGCAGGGGAACACTGAAGCTTTCTTT.

The V and J genes are TRBV10-3 and TRBJ2-7; TRBD1 aligns across 9 bases. Germline V gene lookup returns CDR1 ENHRY and CDR2 SYGVKD. The length of the CDR3 is 12 residues. After removal of 8 bases from V and 3 bases from J, the junction contained 2 bases not matched to a gene. CDR3 protein: CAIWGQGYEQYF. CDR3 DNA: TGTGCCATCTGGGGACAGGGCTACGAGCAGTACTTC.

This clone has only a few counts. The V and J genes are TRBV5-1 and TRBJ2-3; 10 positions match TRBD2. CDR1 and CDR2 from the germline V gene are SGHRS and YFSETQ. The V and J ends lost 6 bases and 1 base, in that order; junction bases with no gene match: 8. The CDR3 runs to 16 residues. In DNA, the CDR3 is TGCGCCAGCACCAGCTTAGCGGGAGGCGGCACAGATACGCAGTATTTT. Amino acids: CASTSLAGGGTDTQYF.

The CDR3 protein is CASSDSPQQGREQYF. Here the CDR3 DNA reads TGTGCCAGCAGTGACTCCCCCCAACAGGGCCGGGAGCAGTACTTC. V gene TRBV2 combines with J gene TRBJ2-7, with a weak D call TRBD1 (6 bases). The CDR3 is made up of 15 amino acids. The V and J ends lost 3 bases and 7 bases respectively, with 19 bases between them. Per the germline V gene, CDR1 is SNHLY and CDR2 is FYNNEI.

The gene calls are TRBV7-7 and TRBJ2-5; D is perhaps TRBD2 (5 bases). CDR1 and CDR2 (germline): SSHAT, FNYEAQ (reference sequence). Trimming removed 4 bases from V and 1 base from J, with 16 bases in between. The CDR3 spans 16 residues. The CDR3 DNA follows: TGTGCCAGCAGCTCAAGATTATTAGGAGGCCAAGAGACCCAGTACTTC. Translation: CASSSRLLGGQETQYF. Full variable domain (missing parts from reference TRBV7-7 and TRBJ2-5): GAGVSQSPRYKVTKRGQDVTLRCDPISSHATLYWYQQALGQGPEFLTYFNYEAQPDKSGLPSDRFSAERPEGSISTLTIQRTEQRDSAMYRCASSSRLLGGQETQYFGPGTRLLVL.

The V call is TRBV6-5, the J call TRBJ2-7; 10 bases are shared with TRBD1. The CDR3 covers 14 residues. Trimming at V came to 2 bases and at J to 7 bases, leaving 5 bases not matched to a gene. Per the germline V gene, CDR1 is MNHEY and CDR2 is SVGAGI. CDR3 amino acids: CASSYTGQGREQYF. CDR3 DNA: TGTGCCAGCAGTTACACGGGACAGGGGAGAGAGCAGTACTTC.

This chain uses TRBV18 with TRBJ2-1, with 9 bases identical to TRBD1. With 5 bases clipped from V and 3 bases from J, the junction kept 5 bases outside the gene matches. The CDR3 is 15 residues long. CDR1 and CDR2 (germline): KGHSH, LQKENI. The chain's CDR3 is CASSSDRGSYNEQFF. As DNA, the CDR3 is TGTGCCAGCTCATCGGACAGGGGAAGCTACAATGAGCAGTTCTTC. Complete variable domain (other parts from reference TRBV18 and TRBJ2-1): NAGVMQNPRHLVRRRGQEARLRCSPMKGHSHVYWYRQLPEEGLKFMVYLQKENIIDESGMPKERFSAEFPKEGPSILRIQQVVRGDSAAYFCASSSDRGSYNEQFFGPGTRLTVL.

V and J are TRBV19 and TRBJ2-1; possibly TRBD1 for D (6 bases). Germline CDR1 and CDR2: LNHDA and SQIVND (reference sequence). This CDR3 spans 14 amino acids. V was trimmed by 4 bases and J by 4 bases, leaving 11 bases between them. CDR3 loop: CASSTSTGYNEQFF. The CDR3, as DNA: TGTGCCAGTAGTACCTCGACAGGTTACAATGAGCAGTTCTTC.

This clone was seen more than once but under ten times. The chain recombines TRBV29-1 with TRBJ2-1; D perhaps matches TRBD2 (5 bases). The germline gives CDR1 SQVTM, CDR2 ANQGSEA. This CDR3 comprises 15 residues. CDR3 loop: CRSVEVYYLRGEQFF. DNA for the CDR3: TGCCGCAGCGTTGAGGTCTATTATTTGAGAGGGGAGCAGTTCTTC.

On this clone itself: One end of the junction fails to match germline, which may point to a read error. The sample holds other DNA sequences that translate to the same CDR3. The chain recombines TRBV18 with TRBJ1-6; D gene unclear. This CDR3 region has 16 residues. The V gene's germline CDR1 is KGHSH and CDR2 LQKENI. CDR3 region: CASSPKTGTYNSPLHF. Here the CDR3 DNA reads TGTGCCAGCTCACCCAAAACGGGAACCTATAATTCCCCCCTCCACTTT.

The chain is built from TRBV4-1 and TRBJ2-3, with 7 positions matching TRBD2. The V and J ends lost 1 base and 0 bases, in that order; junction bases with no gene match: 4. Germline loops: CDR1 MGHRA, CDR2 YSYEKL. This CDR3 has 16 residues. CDR3 in DNA: TGCGCCAGCAGCCAAGTAGCTAGCGGCAGCACAGATACGCAGTATTTT. Translation gives CASSQVASGSTDTQYF.

CDR3 residues: CASSFSSLQGSNSPLHF. In nucleotides, the CDR3 is TGTGCCAGCAGTTTCTCTAGCTTACAGGGGTCTAATTCACCCCTCCACTTT. The gene calls are TRBV27 and TRBJ1-6, with 7 bases identical to TRBD1. The CDR3 is 17 amino acids. Trimming at V came to 3 bases and at J to 6 bases, leaving 11 bases not matched to a gene. CDR1 is MNHEY, CDR2 SMNVEV, per germline (reference sequence).

The chain joins TRBV6-6 to TRBJ2-7; D remains ambiguous. From germline, CDR1 is MNHNY and CDR2 SVGAGI (reference sequence). CDR3 length equals 12 residues. V was shortened by 7 bases and J by 6 bases, with 13 bases between the two germline ends. This CDR3 is CASTNAGSEQYF. The CDR3 DNA is TGTGCCAGCACCAATGCAGGCTCCGAGCAGTACTTC.

This clone was detected a few times. The rearrangement uses TRBV2 and TRBJ1-5, with TRBD1 as a possible D gene (5 bases). Germline lookup yields CDR1 SNHLY and CDR2 FYNNEI. The CDR3 covers 13 residues. The V end was cut by 6 bases, the J end by 2 bases, with 8 bases between. The CDR3 spells CASRGGGNQPQHF. The DNA for the CDR3 is TGTGCCAGCAGGGGAGGGGGCAATCAGCCCCAGCATTTT.

Written as DNA, the CDR3 is TGTGCCACCTCAATCAGGGGACCGGGTCAGCCCCAGCATTTT. Translation: CATSIRGPGQPQHF. The rearrangement uses TRBV15 and TRBJ1-5, with D possibly matching TRBD1 (6 bases). Germline CDR1 reads LNHNV; CDR2 reads YYDKDF (reference sequence). Trimming pared 8 bases from V and 6 bases from J, leaving 17 bases between. The CDR3 is 14 amino acids.